These T cell receptor beta chains were read from a single sample in a study of blood T cell repertoires in COVID-19. Here immunoSEQ multiplex PCR was the method, and the copy in TCRdb shows in-frame clones only, minus some. The sample includes over 250,000 clones, 70% to 80% of them seen just once. Specimen: peripheral blood. These receptor sequences come from an elderly woman with acute or convalescent COVID-19. The CDR3 runs from the conserved cysteine through the conserved F or W. D genes are given only for firm matches. Clone size is stated in some rows and not others, as once, few, many or a class when expanded.

cdr3_aa	cdr3_nt	d_call	clone_size	v_call	j_call
CASSEMGGREKLFF	TGTGCCAGCAGTGAGATGGGCGGGAGAGAAAAACTGTTTTTT	-	once	TRBV6-1	TRBJ1-4
CASSETGPIEKLFF	TGCGCCAGCAGCGAGACAGGGCCTATTGAAAAACTGTTTTTT	TRBD1	-	TRBV5-1	TRBJ1-4
CASSPDRGSSYEQYF	TGTGCCAGCAGCCCGGACAGGGGAAGCTCCTACGAGCAGTACTTC	TRBD1	-	TRBV5-4	TRBJ2-7
CASSQDPGPYGYTF	TGCGCCAGCAGCCAAGACCCAGGGCCCTATGGCTACACCTTC	-	once	TRBV4-3	TRBJ1-2
CASSQGLRTEAFF	TGTGCCAGTAGTCAGGGGTTGAGGACTGAAGCTTTCTTT	-	-	TRBV19	TRBJ1-1
CASSKQGLGTEAFF	TGTGCCAGTAGTAAACAGGGGTTGGGCACTGAAGCTTTCTTT	TRBD1	once	TRBV19	TRBJ1-1
CASSLALVQETQYF	TGTGCCAGCAGCTTGGCACTAGTTCAAGAGACCCAGTACTTC	-	-	TRBV5-4	TRBJ2-5
CASSQDSTQAETQYF	TGCGCCAGCAGCCAAGATTCGACGCAAGCGGAGACCCAGTACTTC	-	-	TRBV4-1	TRBJ2-5
CASSEWEALNQPQHF	TGTGCCAGCAGTGAATGGGAGGCCCTCAATCAGCCCCAGCATTTT	-	-	TRBV2	TRBJ1-5
CASSYKAGAAETQYF	TGTGCCAGCAGTTACAAAGCGGGAGCAGCAGAGACCCAGTACTTC	TRBD2	once	TRBV6-2/TRBV6-3	TRBJ2-5
CASQQGTGTYGYTF	TGCGCCAGTCAGCAGGGGACAGGGACGTATGGCTACACCTTC	TRBD1	once	TRBV5-1	TRBJ1-2
CASSPLGGGYTF	TGTGCCAGCAGCCCACTAGGAGGGGGCTACACCTTC	-	-	TRBV3-1/TRBV3-2	TRBJ1-2
CASSERGDTGELFF	TGTGCCAGCAGTGAGCGGGGGGACACCGGGGAGCTGTTTTTT	TRBD2	-	TRBV13	TRBJ2-2
CASSQGQANSPLHF	TGCGCCAGCAGCCAGGGGCAGGCTAATTCACCCCTCCACTTT	-	-	TRBV4-1	TRBJ1-6